Below, one T cell receptor beta chain is given with its context. The target of this receptor is not known. No clone much larger than this one lies a single base away; base qualities are absent. These data are taken from a study of shared clonotypes between healthy human individuals (dated by TCRdb to 2019 to 2021). Regarding the research as a whole: The cohort included three men and two women between 18 and 49 years of age. For each donor, CD4 naive and CD4 memory were each given three plates, CD8 naive was given two plates, and CD8 memory was given one plate. The study deeply sequenced blood TCR repertoires of several healthy adults to estimate repertoire size and the extent of clonotype sharing between individuals. Different laboratories and diverse techniques were used to prepare libraries and sequence TCR repertoires, to increase sequencing depth and limit assay-specific biases. Per donor, leukapheresis produced somewhere between about 0.94 and 9.5 billion PBMCs.

The donors were healthy, HIV-negative adults with no recently reported acute infections or vaccinations. Only Caucasian adults living in Nashville, Tennessee, USA were represented among the donors. CD4+ T cells were enriched through magnetic negative selection, after which naive cells were positively selected on CD45RA and the remaining negative fraction served as the memory subset. After blood collection by leukapheresis, PBMCs were isolated using Ficoll-Histopaque density gradient centrifugation and then cryopreserved in the vapor phase of liquid nitrogen. Purity and quantity of every magnetically sorted T cell population were checked by analytical flow cytometry. Genomic DNA was isolated from every sorted fraction and measured by UV absorbance on a Nanodrop 2000c. Here V drops 4 bases and J drops 0 bases, and the junction holds 3 bases not matched to any gene. CDR1 and CDR2, per the germline V gene, are ENHRY and SYGVKD. The CDR3, from cysteine to phenylalanine, totals 15 residues. Only the CDR3 DNA is retained, 45 bases long and in frame from the first base.

Using the deep immunoSEQ assay, multiplex PCR amplified TCR CDR3 regions from genomic DNA. For each cell subset, the extracted genomic DNA was distributed evenly across all wells of several immunoSEQ 96-well plates, and each plate served as one replicate. For sorted subsets, each replicate PCR was loaded with about 0.2 ug genomic DNA, equivalent to some 31,000 T cell genomes. Purified libraries were quantified with a Qubit 3.0 fluorometer, sized on a Bioanalyzer 2100, and re-quantified with the KAPA Library Quantification kit. Every immunoSEQ 96-well plate was sequenced on a dedicated single-read 150-cycle Illumina NextSeq 550 flow cell. The paper's processing steps were these. The immunoSEQ output contained only junctional sequences without quality scores, so filtering could not match that applied to full-length reads. To assign V/J genes and CDR3, sequences were annotated using PyIR, a Python wrapper for IgBLAST v1.9, with IMGT germline references. Reads were removed for weak V/J assignments (E-value above 1e-6), missing CDR3, stop codons, out-of-frame junctions, or ambiguous translated residues. V3J clonotypes were defined as sequences sharing an identical inferred V gene, J gene, and CDR3 amino acid sequence. To compute the percentage overlap between repertoires, the number of shared unique clonotypes was divided by the size of the smaller repertoire. RTK rarefaction, the Chao1 estimator, and Recon v2.1 estimates of unobserved clonotypes were used to assess repertoire richness. OLGA was used to compute generation probabilities for all TCRbeta clonotypes that the gDNA method yielded from a handful of donors. This is the immuneACCESS table as TCRdb keeps it, with only in-frame sequences that have V and J called. A part of the clones is gone; compared with another copy, unresolved V genes explain less than half, and the rest is unexplained. That table gives V, J and clone size, and the DNA gave D and trimming. Recorded for this sample are roughly 2.6 million clones; approximately 94% of them occurred a single time. Over 0.12% of the sample rests with the top ten.

What the work shows at the level of the full study, not this receptor alone: The genetic and exposure-history diversity represented was limited by the small number of donors. Sampling was restricted to blood, and TCR repertoires in tissues likely differ from the TCR repertoires found in blood. Estimated clonotype richness was generally larger for naive than for memory subsets. Pairwise subsampling indicated that sequencing depth was expected to affect the degree of clonotype sharing among donors. Across a handful of donors, roughly 5.4% of naive CD4, 3.5% of naive CD8, 2.3% of memory CD4, and under 0.45% of memory CD8 clonotypes were shared. Higher generation probabilities were observed for clonotypes shared by all four sorted-subset donors than for non-shared clonotypes. Incomplete sequencing was indicated by rarefaction of sorted-subset datasets, despite the large sequencing depth.

The material sequenced was naive CD4+ T cells sorted from blood. Explained via the paper, the cell subset or site label denotes: CD45RA+ positively selected. This receptor was taken from a man between 18 and 35 years old in good health. Recombination connected TRBV10-3 to TRBJ1-3; TRBD1 aligns with 7 central bases. CDR3 sequence: CAISGGQNSGNTIYF. The sequenced DNA: TGTGCCATCAGTGGGGGACAGAACTCTGGAAACACCATATATTTT.